This TCR beta chain comes out of a study of cytomegalovirus exposure and HLA in healthy donors. Study findings and constraints: With high specificity and sensitivity, the classifier reportedly diagnosed cytomegalovirus status.

Separation from the roughly 700-subject first cohort characterized the 120-subject validation cohort, to which the donors belonged. The method was immunoSEQ multiplex PCR; TCRdb's version includes in-frame clones alone and lacks a portion of them. The sample consists of approximately 150,000 clones, more than 70% of them appearing once. This clone showed up just a few times. Its antigen is as yet unknown. CDR1 and CDR2 from the germline V gene are LNHNV and YYDKDF (reference sequence). V lost 1 base to trimming and J lost 4 bases, with 8 bases between them. The CDR3 is 14 amino acids. The sample was PBMCs. The gene calls are TRBV15 and TRBJ1-5, with TRBD1 as a possible D gene (6 bases). The TCR comes from a man aged 30 to 45 in good health and CMV-seropositive. The CDR3 spells CATSRVTGNQPQHF. CDR3 nucleotide sequence: TGTGCCACCAGCAGAGTAACAGGGAATCAGCCCCAGCATTTT.